This note documents a single TCR beta chain sequence. Its antigen remains unknown. The source of the sample is a study of cytomegalovirus exposure and HLA in healthy donors. Study-level results: Most TCR sequences were seen very rarely across donors, but some public TCRs occurred in many. Researchers counted around 150 TCR beta chains as cytomegalovirus-associated.

Sequenced by immunoSEQ multiplex PCR; TCRdb stores in-frame clones only, minus some. Seen here are 55,000 to 85,000 clones, approximately 94% observed once, and the top ten hold 0.9% to 1.2%. Separation from the roughly 670-subject first cohort characterized the roughly 120-subject validation cohort, to which the donors belonged. CDR3 length: 16 amino acids. V trimming: 2 bases; J trimming: 6 bases; junction bases outside the gene matches: 9. Germline CDR1 MNHEY, CDR2 SVGAGI. The sequencing input was PBMCs. The origin of this receptor is a woman in her late teens or twenties in good health and CMV-seronegative. The chain is built from TRBV6-5 and TRBJ1-2; 10 nucleotides match TRBD1. The CDR3 nucleotides read TGTGCCAGCAGTTACCACCGACAGGGGGCCCCTAATGGCTACACCTTC. Its translation: CASSYHRQGAPNGYTF.